This TCR beta chain was obtained from a study of identical twins. TCRdb called the 5' RACE reads again in MiXCR, with one record for every CDR3 protein. This table has nearly 200,000 distinct CDR3 sequences, 15% to 20% appearing once. Germline V CDR1 and CDR2: SGHKS, YYEKEE (reference sequence). This CDR3 is built from 16 residues. Trimming left V 2 bases short and J 2 bases short, with 16 bases between. There are a few counts of this clonotype. This sample also appeared in a second study, on T cells expressing NK-cell markers.

The gene calls are TRBV5-5 and TRBJ2-5, with D possibly TRBD2 on 6 matching bases. This receptor was taken from a woman aged 18-29 years in good health. The source material was CD8+ T cells sorted from blood. This CDR3 reads CASSFPLPSVQETQYF. The DNA of the CDR3 is TGTGCCAGCAGCTTCCCCCTCCCTAGCGTTCAAGAGACCCAGTACTTC.